Listed here are 30 T cell receptor beta chains from one sample, sequenced in a study of beta chain features in type 1 diabetes. What was sequenced were expressed TCRB transcripts, since all of the isolated RNA had been reverse transcribed. Sequencing was performed with immunoSEQ multiplex PCR; in TCRdb, only in-frame clones are kept and a portion is missing. This sample has 900,000 or so clones, with 15% to 20% found just once. Sequenced sample: naive CD4+ T cells from blood. These receptors all come from a young woman in good health.

The table lists this clone with a few counts. This chain links TRBV7-9 with TRBJ2-5, with D unresolved. Germline CDR1 is SEHNR and CDR2 is FQNEAQ (reference sequence). V dropped 2 bases and J dropped 8 bases, with 9 bases sitting between them. The CDR3 extends over 12 amino acids. CDR3 residues: CASSLMERTQYF. The DNA for the CDR3 is TGTGCCAGCAGCTTAATGGAGAGAACCCAGTACTTC.

This clone occurred a few times. The chain joins TRBV11-1 to TRBJ2-1; 7 bases line up with TRBD2. This CDR3 spans 13 amino acids. The trim removed 5 bases at V and 8 bases at J, leaving 6 bases unmatched. Germline V CDR1 and CDR2: SGHAT, FQDESV (reference sequence). CDR3 protein: CASSLETSYEQFF. Here the CDR3 DNA reads TGTGCCAGCAGCCTCGAGACTAGCTATGAGCAGTTCTTC.

J is TRBJ2-7 and V is TRBV4-2; D remains unclear. The CDR3 is made up of 14 amino acids. Trimming stripped 1 base from V and 2 bases from J, with 9 bases between. The germline V gene has CDR1 LGHNA and CDR2 YNFKEQ. The CDR3 DNA follows: TGTGCCAGCAGCCAAGCACACCTCACCTACGAGCAGTACTTC. Translating gives CASSQAHLTYEQYF.

This sequence joins TRBV19 and TRBJ1-2; 7 bases line up with TRBD1. With 3 bases clipped from V and 8 bases from J, the junction kept 15 bases outside the gene matches. In germline, CDR1 is LNHDA, CDR2 SQIVND (reference sequence). The CDR3 sequence is 16 residues long. Written as DNA, the CDR3 is TGTGCCAGTAGTATGGCTTTTAGGGGGCTGCTGGGAGGCTACACCTTC. Its protein is CASSMAFRGLLGGYTF.

This clone was seen a few times. Other DNA sequences in this sample translate to the same CDR3. In nucleotides, the CDR3 is TGTGCCAGTAGACTAGCGGGAGGCTACGAGCAGTACTTC. This sequence encodes CASRLAGGYEQYF. V usage is TRBV19 and J usage is TRBJ2-7; 12 positions match TRBD2. Per germline, CDR1 LNHDA and CDR2 SQIVND (reference sequence). The CDR3 is 13 residues long. Losses at the gene ends were 6 bases for V and 3 bases for J; bases not matched to a gene: 0.

J is TRBJ1-4 and V is TRBV28; D is uncertain. Germline V CDR1 and CDR2: MDHEN, SYDVKM. V lost 3 bases to trimming and J lost 6 bases, with 8 bases between them. This CDR3 comprises 13 residues. The CDR3 DNA reads TGTGCCAGCAGTTTCCAAGGAGATGAAAAACTGTTTTTT. Protein: CASSFQGDEKLFF.

This clone came up a few times. This sequence joins TRBV7-9 and TRBJ2-5; 7 bases align to TRBD1. V lost 5 bases, J lost 4 bases, and 7 bases stayed unmatched. There are 14 residues in the CDR3. In germline, CDR1 is SEHNR, CDR2 FQNEAQ (reference sequence). The CDR3: CASSLDRAAETQYF. CDR3 in DNA: TGTGCCAGCAGCCTAGACAGGGCGGCAGAGACCCAGTACTTC.

The V call is TRBV7-9, the J call TRBJ1-3; D is uncertain. Germline V gene lookup returns CDR1 SEHNR and CDR2 FQNEAQ (reference sequence). There are 14 residues in the CDR3. Deletions cut 1 base from V and 3 bases from J, with 7 bases between. DNA for the CDR3: TGTGCCAGCAGCTTAGAGGTAGTTGGAAACACCATATATTTT. This codes for CASSLEVVGNTIYF.

This clone was counted a few times. The gene calls are TRBV5-4 and TRBJ2-7; 11 positions match TRBD2. The CDR3 is made up of 15 amino acids. Germline values: CDR1 SGHNT, CDR2 YYREEE (reference sequence). V was clipped by 2 bases and J by 7 bases; unmatched bases: 8. The CDR3 DNA sequence: TGTGCCAGCAGCTTCCCACTAGCGGGAGTGCATGAGCAGTACTTC. Translation: CASSFPLAGVHEQYF.

The V and J genes are TRBV7-9 and TRBJ2-3; D is possibly TRBD1 or TRBD2 (5 bases each). Germline CDR1 SEHNR, CDR2 FQNEAQ (reference sequence). The V end lost 4 bases, the J end lost 0 bases, and 5 bases lay between the germline ends. The CDR3 contains 13 residues. The CDR3 loop is CASSWDSTDTQYF. The CDR3 nucleotides are TGTGCCAGCAGCTGGGACAGCACAGATACGCAGTATTTT.

This clone was picked up a small number of times. The chain links TRBV13 to TRBJ2-6, with a tentative D call TRBD1 (5 bases). The V gene lost 6 bases and the J gene lost 4 bases, with 16 bases spanning the gap. Germline assignment: CDR1 PRHDT and CDR2 FYEKMQ (reference sequence). The CDR3 loop spans 16 amino acids. The CDR3 sequence: CASRPRRQSGANVLTF. CDR3 bases: TGTGCCAGCAGGCCCCGCCGACAGTCCGGGGCCAACGTCCTGACTTTC.

The rearrangement links TRBV7-8 to TRBJ2-5; no clear D. V lost 2 bases, J lost 4 bases, and 14 bases lay in between. The germline V gene encodes CDR1 SGHVS and CDR2 FQNEAQ. The CDR3 runs to 15 residues. In DNA, the CDR3 is TGTGCCAGCAGCTTAAACGCGTTTAGTTTAGAGACCCAGTACTTC. Its protein product is CASSLNAFSLETQYF.

This chain uses TRBV7-2 with TRBJ1-5, with TRBD1 as a possible D gene (6 bases). Germline assignment: CDR1 SGHTA and CDR2 FQGNSA. The V end lost 1 base, the J end lost 0 bases, and 13 bases lay between the germline ends. The CDR3 covers 17 residues. The chain's CDR3 is CASSLGGRGHSNQPQHF. The DNA for the CDR3 is TGTGCCAGCAGCTTAGGGGGGCGGGGTCATAGCAATCAGCCCCAGCATTTT.

This clone was picked up a small number of times. The chain links TRBV6-5 to TRBJ1-2; the D gene is possibly TRBD1 (5 bases). There are 13 residues in the CDR3. The ends were cut back, 5 bases at V and 6 bases at J, with 13 bases in the middle. CDR1 MNHEY and CDR2 SVGAGI come from the germline V gene. DNA of the CDR3: TGTGCCAGCAGTAGGGTCGGGGCCGATGGCTACACCTTC. It is translated as CASSRVGADGYTF.

This chain links TRBV9 with TRBJ2-2; 12 bases match TRBD1. Per the germline V gene, CDR1 is SGDLS and CDR2 is YYNGEE. This CDR3 is built from 17 residues. V lost 4 bases to trimming and J lost 7 bases; unmatched junction nucleotides: 11. The CDR3 protein is CASSHRRDRGPNGELFF. The CDR3 region has the DNA TGTGCCAGCAGCCACCGCCGGGACAGGGGGCCGAACGGGGAGCTGTTTTTT.

This clone occurred a few times. The J gene is TRBJ2-1, the V gene TRBV7-2, with TRBD2 identical over 7 bases. The CDR3 is 14 amino acids. Germline lookup yields CDR1 SGHTA and CDR2 FQGNSA. J lost 8 bases, V lost 1 base, and 5 bases had no gene match. CDR3 bases: TGTGCCAGCAGCTTAGTCGGGAGGAGCGATGAGCAGTTCTTC. Encoded protein: CASSLVGRSDEQFF. Combining the CDR3 with reference TRBV7-2 and TRBJ2-1 gives the whole variable domain GAGVSQSPSNKVTEKGKDVELRCDPISGHTALYWYRQSLGQGLEFLIYFQGNSAPDKSGLPSDRFSAERTGGSVSTLTIQRTQQEDSAVYLCASSLVGRSDEQFFGPGTRLTVL.

This sequence joins TRBV7-2 and TRBJ2-5; TRBD1 agrees at 7 bases. V shed 0 bases and J 4 bases; nucleotides not matched to a gene: 5. The CDR3 contains 15 residues. Germline loops: CDR1 SGHTA, CDR2 FQGNSA. The CDR3 coding sequence is TGTGCCAGCAGCTTAGCCCGACAGGGTGGAGAGACCCAGTACTTC. As protein: CASSLARQGGETQYF.

The rearrangement joins TRBV5-1 to TRBJ2-5, with no clear D. The germline V and J ends were trimmed by 0 bases and 4 bases, with 7 bases remaining between them. Germline values: CDR1 SGHRS, CDR2 YFSETQ. CDR3 length: 13 amino acids. This CDR3 is CASSLADPETQYF. In DNA form, the CDR3 reads TGCGCCAGCAGCTTGGCCGATCCAGAGACCCAGTACTTC.

This chain links TRBV2 with TRBJ2-5; D is uncertain. The ends were cut back, 7 bases at V and 5 bases at J, with 5 bases in the middle. The CDR3 length is 10 residues. Germline CDR1 SNHLY, CDR2 FYNNEI. The CDR3 sequence: CASMGETQYF. DNA of the CDR3: TGTGCCAGCATGGGGGAGACCCAGTACTTC.

The chain combines TRBV29-1 with TRBJ2-1; D is possibly TRBD1 (6 bases). From germline, CDR1 is SQVTM and CDR2 ANQGSEA. This CDR3 spans 13 amino acids. Deletions cut 7 bases from V and 7 bases from J, with 17 bases between. DNA of the CDR3: TGCAGCGACCGAGGACAGAGCGGTAATGAGCAGTTCTTC. Amino acid sequence: CSDRGQSGNEQFF.

This sequence joins TRBV6-6 and TRBJ1-2; 9 positions match TRBD1. The CDR3 extends over 16 amino acids. CDR1 and CDR2 (germline): MNHNY, SVGAGI (reference sequence). V was clipped by 2 bases and J by 4 bases; unmatched bases: 8. The CDR3 region has the DNA TGTGCCAGCAGTTACCCCGGGGACAGGGTAATCTATGGCTACACCTTC. Protein sequence: CASSYPGDRVIYGYTF.

This clone occurred a few times. This chain links TRBV18 with TRBJ2-2; either TRBD1 or TRBD2 may fit D (6 bases each). This CDR3 has 18 amino acids. Germline loops: CDR1 KGHSH, CDR2 LQKENI. The V end lost 1 base, the J end lost 3 bases, and 18 bases lay between the germline ends. DNA of the CDR3: TGTGCCAGCTCACCACTGAGTGGGGGGCACGGTGACACCGGGGAGCTGTTTTTT. Residues: CASSPLSGGHGDTGELFF.

This clone has more than one count but fewer than ten. Other DNA sequences in this specimen translate into the identical CDR3. V is TRBV9 and J is TRBJ2-1; TRBD2 might be the D (5 bases). Germline V gene sequence: CDR1 SGDLS, CDR2 YYNGEE. This CDR3 has 14 residues. V was cut by 0 bases and J by 3 bases, with 7 bases left in between. CDR3 in DNA: TGTGCCAGCAGCGTAGCGGGGAACTACAATGAGCAGTTCTTC. This encodes CASSVAGNYNEQFF.

This clone was detected a few times. Within the sample, other DNA sequences also encode this same CDR3. This chain joins TRBV5-1 and TRBJ2-7; 7 bases fit TRBD2. V trimming: 4 bases; J trimming: 0 bases; junction bases outside the gene matches: 7. Per germline, CDR1 SGHRS and CDR2 YFSETQ. There are 15 residues in the CDR3. CDR3 loop: CASSPRGGSSYEQYF. CDR3 DNA sequence: TGCGCCAGCAGCCCTCGCGGCGGGAGCTCCTACGAGCAGTACTTC.

The chain carries TRBV19 and TRBJ1-4, with 7 bases identical to TRBD1. The ends lost 3 bases at V and 8 bases at J; junction bases unmatched: 6. CDR1 and CDR2 (germline): LNHDA, SQIVND (reference sequence). CDR3 length equals 14 residues. The CDR3 here is CASSIGTAAEKLFF. In nucleotides, the CDR3 is TGTGCCAGTAGTATCGGGACAGCAGCAGAAAAACTGTTTTTT. The whole variable domain, filled in from reference TRBV19 and TRBJ1-4, reads DGGITQSPKYLFRKEGQNVTLSCEQNLNHDAMYWYRQDPGQGLRLIYYSQIVNDFQKGDIAEGYSVSREKKESFPLTVTSAQKNPTAFYLCASSIGTAAEKLFFGSGTQLSVL.

The V and J genes are TRBV5-4 and TRBJ2-1; 8 bases line up with TRBD2. V shed 4 bases, J shed 4 bases, and the junction held 10 bases outside the gene matches. Germline CDR1 SGHNT, CDR2 YYREEE (reference sequence). This CDR3 is 16 amino acids long. CDR3 sequence reads: CASSQALAEPYNEQFF. CDR3 sequence (DNA): TGTGCCAGCAGCCAGGCACTAGCGGAACCATACAATGAGCAGTTCTTC.

The CDR3 loop reads CASSLAGGGRLDTQYF. CDR3 in DNA: TGTGCCAGCAGCTTAGCTGGGGGAGGCCGGTTAGATACGCAGTATTTT. This chain links TRBV7-2 with TRBJ2-3, with TRBD2 as a possible D gene (6 bases). V gave up 0 bases and J gave up 5 bases, with 15 bases separating them. CDR3 size: 16 residues. The V gene's germline CDR1 is SGHTA and CDR2 FQGNSA.

This clone was recorded a few times. The chain has TRBV18 and TRBJ2-1; TRBD2 is a possible D gene (6 bases). V dropped 2 bases and J dropped 3 bases, with 8 bases sitting between them. This CDR3 contains 14 residues. The germline V gene encodes CDR1 KGHSH and CDR2 LQKENI. The CDR3 protein is CASSPSDYYNEQFF. In DNA, the CDR3 is TGTGCCAGCTCACCATCGGACTACTACAATGAGCAGTTCTTC. Complete variable domain (other parts from reference TRBV18 and TRBJ2-1): NAGVMQNPRHLVRRRGQEARLRCSPMKGHSHVYWYRQLPEEGLKFMVYLQKENIIDESGMPKERFSAEFPKEGPSILRIQQVVRGDSAAYFCASSPSDYYNEQFFGPGTRLTVL.

This clone was observed a few times. V and J are TRBV7-9 and TRBJ2-1, with 8 bases aligning to TRBD1. The V segment lost 3 bases and the J segment 6 bases; nucleotides outside the gene matches: 13. CDR1 and CDR2 from the germline V gene are SEHNR and FQNEAQ (reference sequence). The CDR3 is 17 amino acids. CDR3 sequence: CASSFIPGTGRPNEQFF. In DNA, the CDR3 is TGTGCCAGCAGCTTTATCCCCGGGACAGGTCGGCCCAATGAGCAGTTCTTC.

The chain has TRBV19 and TRBJ2-5, with TRBD2 as a possible D gene (6 bases). CDR1 LNHDA and CDR2 SQIVND come from the germline V gene (reference sequence). The CDR3 has 13 amino acids. V gave up 2 bases and J gave up 5 bases, with 9 bases separating them. The CDR3 spells CASSIWGVETQYF. The CDR3 DNA is TGTGCCAGTAGTATATGGGGGGTGGAGACCCAGTACTTC. The entire variable domain, with the rest obtained from reference TRBV19 and TRBJ2-5, is as follows: DGGITQSPKYLFRKEGQNVTLSCEQNLNHDAMYWYRQDPGQGLRLIYYSQIVNDFQKGDIAEGYSVSREKKESFPLTVTSAQKNPTAFYLCASSIWGVETQYFGPGTRLLVL.